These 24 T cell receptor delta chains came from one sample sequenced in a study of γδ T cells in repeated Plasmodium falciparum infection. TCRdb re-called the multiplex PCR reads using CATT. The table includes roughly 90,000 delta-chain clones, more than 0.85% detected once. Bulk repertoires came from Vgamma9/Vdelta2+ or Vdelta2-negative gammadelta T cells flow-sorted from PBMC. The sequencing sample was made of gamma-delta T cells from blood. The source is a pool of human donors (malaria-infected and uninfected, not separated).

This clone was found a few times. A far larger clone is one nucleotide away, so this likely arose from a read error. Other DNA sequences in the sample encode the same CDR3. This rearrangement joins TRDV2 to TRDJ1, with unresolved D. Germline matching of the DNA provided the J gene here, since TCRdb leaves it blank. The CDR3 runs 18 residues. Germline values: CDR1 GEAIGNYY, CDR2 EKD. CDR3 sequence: CACDTLVPSVALTDKLIF. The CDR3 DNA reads TGTGCCTGTGACACTCTCGTTCCCTCGGTTGCACTGACCGACAAACTCATCTTT.

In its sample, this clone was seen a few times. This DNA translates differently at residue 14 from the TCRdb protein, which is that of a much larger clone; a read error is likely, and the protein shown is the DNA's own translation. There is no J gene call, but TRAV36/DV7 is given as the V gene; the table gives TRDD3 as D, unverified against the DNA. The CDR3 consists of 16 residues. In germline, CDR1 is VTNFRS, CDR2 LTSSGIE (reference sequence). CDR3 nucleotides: TGTGCTGTGTCCAATACTGGGGGATATTACACCGATAAACGCATCTTT. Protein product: CAVSNTGGYYTDKRIF.

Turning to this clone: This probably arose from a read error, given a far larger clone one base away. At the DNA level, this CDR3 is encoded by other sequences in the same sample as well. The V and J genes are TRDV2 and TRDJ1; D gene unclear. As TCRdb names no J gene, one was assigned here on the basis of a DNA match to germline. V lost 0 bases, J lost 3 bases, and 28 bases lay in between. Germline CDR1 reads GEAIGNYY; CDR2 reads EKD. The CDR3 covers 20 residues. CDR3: CACDTGSMRDVPKPSDKLIF. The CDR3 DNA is TGTGCCTGTGACACCGGCTCGATGCGGGACGTTCCAAAGCCCTCCGATAAACTCATCTTT.

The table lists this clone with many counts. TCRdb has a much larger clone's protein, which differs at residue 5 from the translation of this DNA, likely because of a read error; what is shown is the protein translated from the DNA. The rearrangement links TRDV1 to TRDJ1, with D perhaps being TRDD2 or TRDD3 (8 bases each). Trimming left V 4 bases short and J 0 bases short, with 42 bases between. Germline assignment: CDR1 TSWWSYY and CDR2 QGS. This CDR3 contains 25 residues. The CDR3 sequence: CALGGAPPPASYPYWGLEYTDKLIF. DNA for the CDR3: TGTGCTCTTGGGGGAGCGCCACCCCCGGCTTCCTACCCTTACTGGGGGCTGGAGTACACCGATAAACTCATCTTT.

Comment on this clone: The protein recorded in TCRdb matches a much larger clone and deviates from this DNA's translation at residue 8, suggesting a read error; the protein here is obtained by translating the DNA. The CDR3, as DNA: TGTGCTCTTGGGGAAGTACCCTCCTATACCACCGATAAACTCATCTTT. It is translated as CALGEVPSYTTDKLIF. No V gene was called, though TRDJ1 was called as the J gene; the table's TRDD3 call for D was not verified on the DNA. The CDR3 has 16 amino acids.

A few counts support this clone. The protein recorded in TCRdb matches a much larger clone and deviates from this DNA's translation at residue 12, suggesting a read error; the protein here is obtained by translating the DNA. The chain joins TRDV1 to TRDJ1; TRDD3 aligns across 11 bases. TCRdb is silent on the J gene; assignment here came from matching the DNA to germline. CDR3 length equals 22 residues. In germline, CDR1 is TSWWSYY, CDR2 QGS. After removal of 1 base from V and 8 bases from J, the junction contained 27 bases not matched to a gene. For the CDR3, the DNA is TGTGCTCTTGGGGAACGTGGTACTGGGGGATATGAGTCGAATGGTTGTCCGATGAAACTCATCTTT. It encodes CALGERGTGGYESNGCPMKLIF.

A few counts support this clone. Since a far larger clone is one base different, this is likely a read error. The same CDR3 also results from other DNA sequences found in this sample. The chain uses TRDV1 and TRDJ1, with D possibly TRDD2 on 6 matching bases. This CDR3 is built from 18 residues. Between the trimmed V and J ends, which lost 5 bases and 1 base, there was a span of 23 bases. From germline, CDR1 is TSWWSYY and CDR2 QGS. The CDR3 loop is CALGPPPSIVGVTDKLIF. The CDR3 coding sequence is TGTGCTCTTGGGCCTCCTCCTTCCATCGTGGGAGTCACCGATAAACTCATCTTT.

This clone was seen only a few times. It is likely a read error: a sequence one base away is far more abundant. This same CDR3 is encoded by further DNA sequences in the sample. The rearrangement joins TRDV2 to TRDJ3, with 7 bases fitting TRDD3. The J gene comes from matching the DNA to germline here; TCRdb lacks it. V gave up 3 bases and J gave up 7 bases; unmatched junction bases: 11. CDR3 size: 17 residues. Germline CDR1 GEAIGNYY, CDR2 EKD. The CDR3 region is CACDEELGKKDTRQMFF. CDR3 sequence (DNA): TGTGCCTGTGACGAGGAACTGGGGAAGAAAGACACCCGACAGATGTTTTTC.

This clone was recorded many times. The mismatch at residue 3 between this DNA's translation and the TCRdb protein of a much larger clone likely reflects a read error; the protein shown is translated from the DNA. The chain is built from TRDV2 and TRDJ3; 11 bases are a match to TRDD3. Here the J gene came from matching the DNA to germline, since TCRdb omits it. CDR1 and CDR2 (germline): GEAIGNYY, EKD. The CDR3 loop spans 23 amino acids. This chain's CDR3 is CARDPLVEMVKLGDTRDTRQMFF. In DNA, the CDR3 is TGTGCCCGTGACCCCCTTGTGGAGATGGTGAAGCTGGGGGATACCCGGGACACCCGACAGATGTTTTTC.

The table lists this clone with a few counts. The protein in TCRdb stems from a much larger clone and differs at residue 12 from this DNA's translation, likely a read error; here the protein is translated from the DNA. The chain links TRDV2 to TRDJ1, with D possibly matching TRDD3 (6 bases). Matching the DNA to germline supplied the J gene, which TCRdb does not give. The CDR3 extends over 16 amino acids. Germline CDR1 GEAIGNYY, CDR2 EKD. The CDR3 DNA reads TGTGCCTGTGACCGCCTAGGATACCTTAACACCGGTAAACTCATCTTT. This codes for CACDRLGYLNTGKLIF.

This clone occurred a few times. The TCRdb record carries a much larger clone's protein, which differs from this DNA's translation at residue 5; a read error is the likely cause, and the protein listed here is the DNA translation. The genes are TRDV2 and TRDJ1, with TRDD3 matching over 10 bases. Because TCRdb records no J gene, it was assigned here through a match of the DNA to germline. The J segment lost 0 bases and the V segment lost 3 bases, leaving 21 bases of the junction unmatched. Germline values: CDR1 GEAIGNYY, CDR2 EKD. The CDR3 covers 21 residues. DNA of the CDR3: TGTGCCTGTGACTCCGTCTCACCTCCGACCGTACTGGGGGATCACACCGATAAACTCATCTTT. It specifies CACDSVSPPTVLGDHTDKLIF.

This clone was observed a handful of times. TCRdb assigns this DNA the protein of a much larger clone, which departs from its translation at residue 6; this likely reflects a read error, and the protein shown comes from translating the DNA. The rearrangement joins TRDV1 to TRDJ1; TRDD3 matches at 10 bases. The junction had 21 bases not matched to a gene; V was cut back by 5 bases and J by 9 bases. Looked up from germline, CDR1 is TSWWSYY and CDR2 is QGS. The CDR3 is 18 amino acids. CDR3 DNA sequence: TGTGCTCTTGGGACTCGTAGAATAGGTGGTTGGGGGATACAACAACTCATCTTT. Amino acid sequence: CALGTRRIGGWGIQQLIF.

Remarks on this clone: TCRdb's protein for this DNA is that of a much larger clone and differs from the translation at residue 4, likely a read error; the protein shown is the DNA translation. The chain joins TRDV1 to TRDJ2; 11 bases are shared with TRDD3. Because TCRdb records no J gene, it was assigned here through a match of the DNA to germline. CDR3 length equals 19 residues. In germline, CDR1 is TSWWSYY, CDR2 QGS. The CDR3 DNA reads TGTGCTCTTTGGGATTATTCCTTCTGGGGGATACCAACTACAGCACAACTCTTCTTT. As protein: CALWDYSFWGIPTTAQLFF.

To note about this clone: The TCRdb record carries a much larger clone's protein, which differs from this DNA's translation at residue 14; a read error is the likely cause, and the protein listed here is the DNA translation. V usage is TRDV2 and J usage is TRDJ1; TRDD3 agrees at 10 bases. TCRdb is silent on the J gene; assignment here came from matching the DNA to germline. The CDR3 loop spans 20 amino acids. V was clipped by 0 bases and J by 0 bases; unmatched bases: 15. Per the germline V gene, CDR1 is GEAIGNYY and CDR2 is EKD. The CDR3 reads CACDTNFPGDTTPDTDKLIF. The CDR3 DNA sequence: TGTGCCTGTGACACCAATTTTCCGGGGGATACGACTCCGGACACCGATAAACTCATCTTT.

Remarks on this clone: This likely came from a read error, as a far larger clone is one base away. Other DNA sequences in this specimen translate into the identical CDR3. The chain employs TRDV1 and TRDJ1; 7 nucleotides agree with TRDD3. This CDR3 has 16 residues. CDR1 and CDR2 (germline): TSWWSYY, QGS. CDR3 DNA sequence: TGTGCCCTTGGGGAAGAGGCGGATACGTGCACCGATAAACTCATCTTT. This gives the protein CALGEEADTCTDKLIF.

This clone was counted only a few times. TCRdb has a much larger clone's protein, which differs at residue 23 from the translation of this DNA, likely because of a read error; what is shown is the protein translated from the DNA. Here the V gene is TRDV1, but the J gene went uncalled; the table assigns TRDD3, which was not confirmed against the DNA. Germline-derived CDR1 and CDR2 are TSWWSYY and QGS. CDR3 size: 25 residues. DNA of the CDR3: TGTGCTCTTGGGGTCCAGCCGTTTCCAGTCCGAGTACTGGGGGATCAGGACCAACGGGTCGATAAACCCATCTTT. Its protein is CALGVQPFPVRVLGDQDQRVDKPIF.

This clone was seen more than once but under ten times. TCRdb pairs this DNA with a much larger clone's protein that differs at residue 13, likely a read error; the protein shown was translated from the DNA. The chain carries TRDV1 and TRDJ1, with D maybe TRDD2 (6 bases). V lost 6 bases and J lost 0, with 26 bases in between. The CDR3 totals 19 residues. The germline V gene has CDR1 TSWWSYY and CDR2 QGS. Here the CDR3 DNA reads TGTGCTCTTGGATCTTCCTTCCCCGGTCATCCCGCCAACACCGATAAACTCATCTTT. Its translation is CALGSSFPGHPANTDKLIF.

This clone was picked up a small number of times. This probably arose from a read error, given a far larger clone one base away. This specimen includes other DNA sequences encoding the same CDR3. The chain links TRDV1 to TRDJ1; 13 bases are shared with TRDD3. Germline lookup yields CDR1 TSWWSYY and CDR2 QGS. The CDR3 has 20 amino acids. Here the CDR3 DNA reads TGTGCTCTTGGGGAACTAGGTCTCTTTACTGGGGGATACGACACCGATAAGCTCATCTTT. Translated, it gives CALGELGLFTGGYDTDKLIF.

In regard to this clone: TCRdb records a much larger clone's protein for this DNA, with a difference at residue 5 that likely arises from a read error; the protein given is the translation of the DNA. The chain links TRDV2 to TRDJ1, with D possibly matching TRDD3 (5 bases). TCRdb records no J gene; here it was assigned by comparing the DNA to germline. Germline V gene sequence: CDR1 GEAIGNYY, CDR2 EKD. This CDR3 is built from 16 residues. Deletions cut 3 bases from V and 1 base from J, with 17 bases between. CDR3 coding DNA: TGTGCCTGTGACGATCTAGGGGGCCTTTCCACCGATAAACTCATCTTT. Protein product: CACDDLGGLSTDKLIF.

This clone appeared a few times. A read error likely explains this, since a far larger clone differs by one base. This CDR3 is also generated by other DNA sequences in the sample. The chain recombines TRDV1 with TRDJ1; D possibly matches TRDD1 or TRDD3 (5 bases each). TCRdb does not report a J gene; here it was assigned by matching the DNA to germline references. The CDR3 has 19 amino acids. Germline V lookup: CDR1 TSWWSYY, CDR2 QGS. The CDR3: CALGSHCPNRYLADDKLIF. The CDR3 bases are TGCGCTCTTGGGTCCCATTGTCCGAATAGATACCTCGCGGACGATAAACTCATCTTT.

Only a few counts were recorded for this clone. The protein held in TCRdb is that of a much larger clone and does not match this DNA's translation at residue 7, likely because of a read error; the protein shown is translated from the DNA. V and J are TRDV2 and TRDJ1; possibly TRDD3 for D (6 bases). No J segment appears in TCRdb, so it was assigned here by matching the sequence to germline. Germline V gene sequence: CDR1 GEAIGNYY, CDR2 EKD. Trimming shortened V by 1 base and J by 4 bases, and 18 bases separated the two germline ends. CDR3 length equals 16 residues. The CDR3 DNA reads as TGTGCCTGTGACACATTACCCCCTGCTGGGGTCGATAAACTCATCTTT. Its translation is CACDTLPPAGVDKLIF.

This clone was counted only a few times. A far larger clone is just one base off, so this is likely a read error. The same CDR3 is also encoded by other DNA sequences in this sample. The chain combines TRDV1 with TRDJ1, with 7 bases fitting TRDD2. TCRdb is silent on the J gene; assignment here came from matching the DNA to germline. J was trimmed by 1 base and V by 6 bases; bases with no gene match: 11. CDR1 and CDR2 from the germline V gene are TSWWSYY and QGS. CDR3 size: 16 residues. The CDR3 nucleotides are TGTGCTCTTGGTGAAACATCTTCCTATAGCACCGATAAACTCATCTTT. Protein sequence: CALGETSSYSTDKLIF.

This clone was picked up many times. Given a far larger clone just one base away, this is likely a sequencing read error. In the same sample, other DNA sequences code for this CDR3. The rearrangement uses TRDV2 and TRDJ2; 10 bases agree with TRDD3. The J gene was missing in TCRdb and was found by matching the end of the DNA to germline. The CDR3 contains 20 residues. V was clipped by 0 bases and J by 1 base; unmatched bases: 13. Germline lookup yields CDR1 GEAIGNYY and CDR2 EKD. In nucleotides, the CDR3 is TGTGCCTGTGACACCCTTACTGGGGGATCAAGCAAAGATTTGACAGCACAACTCTTCTTT. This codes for CACDTLTGGSSKDLTAQLFF.

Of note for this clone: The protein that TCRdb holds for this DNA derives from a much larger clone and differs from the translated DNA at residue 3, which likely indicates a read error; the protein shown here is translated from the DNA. CDR3 in DNA: TGTGCCGCTCCCCTCAACGTACTGGGGGATATATTGGAACTCATCTTT. Translation: CAAPLNVLGDILELIF. The J gene is TRDJ1, the V gene TRDV2, with 11 bases lining up with TRDD3. The J gene, missing from TCRdb, was assigned here through DNA to germline matching. The CDR3 has 16 residues. Per germline, CDR1 GEAIGNYY and CDR2 EKD. V shed 9 bases and J 9 bases; nucleotides not matched to a gene: 20.